These 32 T cell receptor beta chains came from one sample sequenced in a study of regulatory T cells in long-lasting Graves disease. Time point of the sample: newly diagnosed GD, antithyroid drugs for less than 3 months. PBMC-extracted RNA yielded the TCR library. Library construction for TCR beta used iRepertoire HTBI primers and Arm-PCR of CDR3 regions. TCRdb re-analysed the multiplex PCR reads in MiXCR, keeping a single row per CDR3 protein. The table shows 550,000 to 700,000 distinct CDR3 sequences, with about 16% occurring only once. These data also formed part of another study, on T cells in Graves' hyperthyroidism and ophthalmopathy.

This specimen was peripheral blood mononuclear cells (PBMCs), taken at new diagnosis, from a patient treated with antithyroid drugs. These receptors were collected from a man aged 18-30 years with Graves disease.

This clonotype was recorded a few times. The rearrangement uses TRBV13 and TRBJ2-2; D gene uncertain. The CDR3 contains 11 residues. V was shortened by 4 bases and J by 7 bases, with 4 bases between the two germline ends. Germline V gene sequence: CDR1 PRHDT, CDR2 FYEKMQ (reference sequence). DNA for the CDR3: TGTGCCAGCAGCTCCTACGGGGAGCTGTTTTTT. The encoded protein is CASSSYGELFF. Filled out from reference TRBV13 and TRBJ2-2, the complete variable domain reads AAGVIQSPRHLIKEKRETATLKCYPIPRHDTVYWYQQGPGQDPQFLISFYEKMQSDKGSIPDRFSAQQFSDYHSELNMSSLELGDSALYFCASSSYGELFFGEGSRLTVL.

DNA of the CDR3: TGTGCCAGCAGTTTAGCCCCCGGGACAGGGGCGCTCGAGCAGTACTTC. Its translation: CASSLAPGTGALEQYF. This chain connects TRBV12-3 or TRBV12-4 to TRBJ2-7; 10 bases align to TRBD1. Trimming at V came to 0 bases and at J to 6 bases, leaving 8 bases not matched to a gene. The CDR3 has 16 residues.

This clonotype was seen repeatedly, ten times or more. The genes are TRBV7-3 and TRBJ2-7; D may correspond to TRBD1 or TRBD2 (6 bases each). The CDR3 consists of 14 residues. V dropped 5 bases and J dropped 2 bases, with 13 bases sitting between them. Germline V gives CDR1 SGHTA, CDR2 FQGTGA. In DNA, the CDR3 is TGTGCCAGCAGCAAGGGGGGATCAACCTACGAGCAGTACTTC. Protein sequence: CASSKGGSTYEQYF. The full variable domain, its missing parts supplied by reference TRBV7-3 and TRBJ2-7, is GAGVSQTPSNKVTEKGKYVELRCDPISGHTALYWYRQSLGQGPEFLIYFQGTGAADDSGLPNDRFFAVRPEGSVSTLKIQRTERGDSAVYLCASSKGGSTYEQYFGPGTRLTVT.

This clonotype was found a few times. The chain is built from TRBV19 and TRBJ2-6; D is ambiguous. The germline gives CDR1 LNHDA, CDR2 SQIVND (reference sequence). The CDR3 sequence is 14 residues long. V was cut by 4 bases and J by 4 bases, with 8 bases left in between. This chain's CDR3 is CASSNGNGANVLTF. CDR3 nucleotide sequence: TGTGCCAGTAGTAATGGTAACGGGGCCAACGTCCTGACTTTC.

The rearrangement uses TRBV30 and TRBJ1-1; D gene uncertain. The CDR3 spans 13 residues. The V end lost 1 base, the J end lost 1 base, and 7 bases lay between the germline ends. Germline CDR1 is GTSNPN and CDR2 is SVGIG (reference sequence). The CDR3 sequence is CAWSDRPNTEAFF. The DNA for the CDR3 is TGTGCCTGGAGTGACAGACCGAACACTGAAGCTTTCTTT.

This clonotype has ten or more counts. The V gene is TRBV5-1, the J gene TRBJ2-1; 11 bases fit TRBD1. This CDR3 has 16 amino acids. Germline loops: CDR1 SGHRS, CDR2 YFSETQ. V dropped 0 bases and J dropped 2; count of bases not matched to a gene: 1. The CDR3 loop reads CASSLGGQGAYNEQFF. The DNA of the CDR3 is TGCGCCAGCAGCTTGGGGGGACAGGGGGCCTACAATGAGCAGTTCTTC.

Many counts were recorded for this clonotype. The V call is TRBV20-1, the J call TRBJ1-2; TRBD1 matches at 10 bases. The germline V gene encodes CDR1 DFQATT and CDR2 SNEGSKA (reference sequence). This CDR3 spans 15 amino acids. V lost 0 bases and J lost 6; bases outside the gene matches: 7. The CDR3 DNA sequence: TGCAGTGCTAGAGATCGACGACAGGGGGCGAATGGCTACACCTTC. Its translation: CSARDRRQGANGYTF.

The rearrangement joins TRBV6-1 to TRBJ2-2; D might be TRBD1 (5 bases). The CDR3 totals 12 residues. Between the trimmed V and J ends, which lost 8 bases and 8 bases, there was a span of 12 bases. Germline-derived CDR1 and CDR2 are MNHNS and SASEGT. CDR3 sequence reads: CASGAQGGELFF. Written as DNA, the CDR3 is TGTGCCAGCGGGGCCCAAGGAGGGGAGCTGTTTTTT.

This clonotype was recorded at least ten times. The genes are TRBV24-1 and TRBJ2-5, with TRBD2 as a possible D gene (5 bases). CDR3 length equals 14 residues. CDR1 KGHDR and CDR2 SFDVKD come from the germline V gene. Trimming left V 4 bases short and J 6 bases short, with 14 bases between. The CDR3 nucleotides are TGTGCCACCAGTGACCCCAACCCGGGGAAGACCCAGTACTTC. Its protein product is CATSDPNPGKTQYF.

The sample holds a few counts of this clonotype. As DNA, the CDR3 is TGTGCCAGCAGCTTGAGCGGGAGGGCCTCAGATACGCAGTATTTT. The encoded protein is CASSLSGRASDTQYF. The chain employs TRBV7-2 and TRBJ2-3, with 10 bases matching TRBD2. The germline V gene encodes CDR1 SGHTA and CDR2 FQGNSA. J gave up 4 bases and V 3 bases, and 4 bases lay outside the gene matches. The CDR3 totals 15 residues.

This clonotype was found many times. This sequence joins TRBV6-1 and TRBJ2-7; TRBD1 matches at 8 bases. Unmatched junction bases numbered 1, after V lost 6 bases and J lost 3 bases. The CDR3 runs 12 residues. The germline V gene encodes CDR1 MNHNS and CDR2 SASEGT. CDR3 sequence reads: CASSGQGYEQYF. The DNA for the CDR3 is TGTGCCAGCAGCGGACAGGGCTACGAGCAGTACTTC.

Only a few counts were recorded for this clonotype. This rearrangement joins TRBV13 to TRBJ2-5; 9 positions match TRBD1. The CDR3 is made up of 16 amino acids. V gave up 5 bases and J gave up 7 bases; unmatched junction bases: 14. The germline V gene has CDR1 PRHDT and CDR2 FYEKMQ (reference sequence). CDR3 sequence (DNA): TGTGCCAGCAGCCCAAACCCCGGGACAGGGCTTGGGACCCAGTACTTC. It specifies CASSPNPGTGLGTQYF.

The table lists this clonotype with a few counts. The chain uses TRBV6-2 or TRBV6-3 and TRBJ2-7; 7 bases match TRBD1. Unmatched junction bases numbered 2, after V lost 10 bases and J lost 2 bases. The CDR3 has 11 amino acids. Per the germline V gene, CDR1 is MNHEY and CDR2 is SVGEGT. For the CDR3, the DNA is TGTGCCACCACAGGGGCCTACGAGCAGTACTTC. Translated, it gives CATTGAYEQYF.

The rearrangement uses TRBV7-3 and TRBJ2-1; 11 nucleotides align to TRBD2. Germline CDR1 reads SGHTA; CDR2 reads FQGTGA. Germline trimming cut 5 bases from V and 1 base from J; bases unmatched to any gene: 10. This CDR3 is built from 18 residues. The CDR3 coding sequence is TGTGCCAGCAGCCAACTAGCGGGAGCGCACGAGTCCTACAATGAGCAGTTCTTC. Translating it yields CASSQLAGAHESYNEQFF.

The V gene is TRBV27, the J gene TRBJ2-7, with D possibly being TRBD1 or TRBD2 (5 bases each). The V and J ends lost 5 bases and 2 bases respectively, with 13 bases between them. This CDR3 is built from 14 residues. Germline V gene data show CDR1 as MNHEY and CDR2 as SMNVEV (reference sequence). The CDR3 nucleotides are TGTGCCAGCAGTACCGAGGGGTATGCCTACGAGCAGTACTTC. It codes for CASSTEGYAYEQYF.

The sample holds a few counts of this clonotype. This chain links TRBV10-2 with TRBJ1-4, with TRBD1 as a possible D gene (5 bases). CDR1 and CDR2 from the germline V gene are WSHSY and SAAADI. The CDR3 is 14 residues long. V was shortened by 3 bases and J by 3 bases, with 8 bases between the two germline ends. CDR3 coding DNA: TGCGCCAGCAGTGACCGGGGCCCTAATGAAAAACTGTTTTTT. Protein: CASSDRGPNEKLFF.

This rearrangement joins TRBV4-1 to TRBJ1-1; 8 bases map to TRBD1. Germline V gene data show CDR1 as MGHRA and CDR2 as YSYEKL. With 2 bases clipped from V and 1 base from J, the junction kept 6 bases outside the gene matches. The CDR3 contains 16 residues. The CDR3 reads CASSQILDRGNTEAFF. CDR3 in DNA: TGCGCCAGCAGCCAAATACTTGACAGGGGGAACACTGAAGCTTTCTTT.

This clonotype has a count of ten or more. This chain joins TRBV3-1 and TRBJ2-1; 10 positions match TRBD2. The germline gives CDR1 LGHDT, CDR2 YNNKEL (reference sequence). The CDR3 loop spans 16 amino acids. V was pared by 1 base and J by 6 bases, with 6 bases of the junction left unmatched. Written as DNA, the CDR3 is TGTGCCAGCAGCCAAGTGTTCCTAGCGGGGGTCAATGAGCAGTTCTTC. Protein: CASSQVFLAGVNEQFF.

This clonotype appeared many times. The chain is built from TRBV30 and TRBJ1-1; 7 positions agree with TRBD1. The CDR3 runs 12 residues. Germline lookup yields CDR1 GTSNPN and CDR2 SVGIG (reference sequence). Trimming removed 4 bases from V and 5 bases from J; junction bases left unmatched: 4. The CDR3 sequence: CAWTGGGTEAFF. Written as DNA, the CDR3 is TGTGCCTGGACAGGGGGAGGAACTGAAGCTTTCTTT.

V is TRBV12-3 or TRBV12-4 and J is TRBJ1-5; TRBD1 might be the D (6 bases). The length of the CDR3 is 14 residues. The V gene lost 3 bases and the J gene lost 7 bases, with 13 bases spanning the gap. CDR3 DNA: TGTGCCAGCAGTTTCTCGGGGGCCGGACAGCCCCAGCATTTT. Protein: CASSFSGAGQPQHF.

This clonotype was observed at least ten times. This chain connects TRBV13 to TRBJ2-1; D unclear. With 6 bases removed from V and 7 bases from J, the gap between germline ends came to 19 bases. This CDR3 is 15 amino acids long. From germline, CDR1 is PRHDT and CDR2 FYEKMQ (reference sequence). Here the CDR3 DNA reads TGTGCCAGCAGAGTCGCTAGGGAAATAGGGAATGAGCAGTTCTTC. It yields the protein CASRVAREIGNEQFF.

The chain is built from TRBV6-1 and TRBJ2-7; 10 nucleotides line up with TRBD1. CDR3 length: 14 amino acids. V lost 6 bases and J lost 5; bases outside the gene matches: 7. Germline-derived CDR1 and CDR2 are MNHNS and SASEGT. Here the CDR3 reads CASSYGQGGNEQYF. DNA for the CDR3: TGTGCCAGCAGCTATGGACAGGGGGGAAACGAGCAGTACTTC.

Ten or more counts support this clonotype. One end of the junction varies from germline; a read error may be responsible. CDR3 in DNA: TGTGCCAGCAGTGACTCGAGCAGAGGCCCTGGGGCCAACGTCCTGACTTTC. It is translated as CASSDSSRGPGANVLTF. The V gene is TRBV6-2 or TRBV6-3, the J gene TRBJ2-6; no firm D call. The CDR3 consists of 17 residues. The V gene's germline CDR1 is MNHEY and CDR2 SVGEGT.

The DNA of the CDR3 is TGTGCCAGCAGCTCTAGCGACCTTTACGAGCAGTACTTC. As protein: CASSSSDLYEQYF. The genes are TRBV13 and TRBJ2-7; D is possibly TRBD2 (6 bases). Germline V CDR1 and CDR2: PRHDT, FYEKMQ (reference sequence). V was trimmed by 4 bases and J by 4 bases, leaving 11 bases between them. The CDR3 has 13 amino acids.

This clonotype came up many times. V gene TRBV11-2 combines with J gene TRBJ2-1, with D possibly TRBD1 on 6 matching bases. The germline CDR1 and CDR2 sequences are SGHAT and FQNNGV. This CDR3 has 15 amino acids. V shed 0 bases and J shed 6 bases, with 12 bases lying between them. The CDR3 sequence: CASSLDRGKGNEQFF. The DNA for the CDR3 is TGTGCCAGCAGCTTAGACAGGGGAAAGGGCAATGAGCAGTTCTTC.

This clonotype was found many times. This chain joins TRBV6-5 and TRBJ2-7; 9 nucleotides align to TRBD2. This CDR3 has 15 amino acids. The trim removed 0 bases at V and 5 bases at J, leaving 5 bases unmatched. Germline loops: CDR1 MNHEY, CDR2 SVGAGI. In DNA form, the CDR3 reads TGTGCCAGCAGTTACTCAGCGGGAGGAAACCACGAGCAGTACTTC. Encoded protein: CASSYSAGGNHEQYF.

This clonotype was observed at least ten times. The chain combines TRBV28 with TRBJ2-1; D not resolved. Germline V gene lookup returns CDR1 MDHEN and CDR2 SYDVKM. Between the trimmed V and J ends, which lost 5 bases and 10 bases, there was a span of 12 bases. The length of the CDR3 is 12 residues. The CDR3 here is CASSPLSKEQFF. As DNA, the CDR3 is TGTGCCAGCAGTCCCCTATCCAAGGAGCAGTTCTTC.

This clonotype turned up a few times. The genes are TRBV6-1 and TRBJ1-1; TRBD1 matches at 12 bases. The junction had 13 bases not matched to a gene; V was cut back by 9 bases and J by 8 bases. CDR1 is MNHNS and CDR2 is SASEGT in the germline V gene. CDR3 length: 15 amino acids. The CDR3 protein is CASIPGTGGWSEAFF. CDR3 coding DNA: TGTGCCAGTATACCGGGGACAGGGGGCTGGTCGGAAGCTTTCTTT.

This clonotype appeared once. This chain links TRBV28 with TRBJ2-7, with a possible D match to TRBD2 (6 bases). This CDR3 spans 13 amino acids. The V gene's germline CDR1 is MDHEN and CDR2 SYDVKM. Trimming removed 7 bases at V and 2 bases at J, with 12 bases between. The CDR3 bases are TGTGCCAGCACCTCAGGGACTCCCTACGAGCAGTACTTC. Protein: CASTSGTPYEQYF.

The V gene is TRBV30, the J gene TRBJ1-4, with D possibly matching TRBD1 (6 bases). V was cut by 2 bases and J by 0 bases, with 10 bases left in between. The CDR3 covers 15 residues. Per germline, CDR1 GTSNPN and CDR2 SVGIG (reference sequence). CDR3 in amino acids: CAWSRGYPTNEKLFF. CDR3 nucleotide sequence: TGTGCCTGGAGTAGGGGGTACCCAACTAATGAAAAACTGTTTTTT.

This clonotype has only a few counts. In nucleotides, the CDR3 is TGTGCCAGCAGCCAAGGGGACAGGGAGCAAAACATTCAGTACTTC. Translation gives CASSQGDREQNIQYF. This chain links TRBV4-2 with TRBJ2-4; 9 bases match TRBD1. The V gene end was trimmed by 1 base and the J gene end by 5 bases; junction bases not matched to a gene: 3. The CDR3 sequence is 15 residues long. The V gene's germline CDR1 is LGHNA and CDR2 YNFKEQ.

This clonotype was seen ten or more times. The chain recombines TRBV28 with TRBJ1-2; unclear D gene. The V gene lost 9 bases and the J gene lost 3 bases, with 11 bases spanning the gap. The CDR3 covers 12 residues. Germline CDR1 reads MDHEN; CDR2 reads SYDVKM. The CDR3 DNA is TGTGCCAGTGCCCTGACGCACTATGGCTACACCTTC. Its translation: CASALTHYGYTF.